This entry is about one T cell receptor (beta chain). Generated by immunoSEQ multiplex PCR, the TCRdb table keeps only in-frame clones and is missing some. The sample lists about 140,000 clones; 70% to 90% were seen once. The germline gives CDR1 SGDLS, CDR2 YYNGEE. V lost 0 bases to trimming and J lost 2 bases, with 8 bases between them. The CDR3 length is 14 residues. The data were obtained in a study of blood T cell repertoires in COVID-19. Turning to the study itself: Acute and convalescent COVID-19 specimens originated in the United States, Italy and Spain. The analysed material was cDNA or gDNA that came from T cells, B-cell-depleted T cells, or PBMCs.

The specimen sequenced was peripheral blood. The gene calls are TRBV9 and TRBJ1-2; no clear D. This clonotype originated in an older woman with acute or convalescent COVID-19. The CDR3 bases are TGTGCCAGCAGCGTAGACAGCCTAAACTATGGCTACACCTTC. The encoded protein is CASSVDSLNYGYTF.